This T cell receptor (beta chain) originates from a study of human T cells and chemical hapten exposure. Study overall: Patients, a majority of them female, were diagnosed with alopecia areata, totalis or universalis.

Separate cDNA molecules received unique molecular identifiers, which the library attached to them. In TCRdb, the RACE reads were re-called with MiXCR into one record per CDR3 protein. The sample has fewer than 300,000 distinct CDR3 sequences; approximately 8.4% are singletons. Indicated time point: pre-sensitization, week 0. The sample's treatment: therapeutic diphenylcyclopropenone sensitization with weekly scalp DPC. This clonotype originated in a woman in her 40s with alopecia areata. Some clones in this sample may be carry-over from other donors' samples. Sample: whole blood, taken in connection with sensitization to the hapten diphenylcyclopropenone (DPC).

DNA for the CDR3: TGTGCCACCGGACAGGGGAATTTGGGTGAGCAGTTCTTC. Translation gives CATGQGNLGEQFF. This chain links TRBV15 with TRBJ2-1; 9 nucleotides line up with TRBD1. J gave up 9 bases and V 8 bases, and 8 bases lay outside the gene matches. CDR1 LNHNV and CDR2 YYDKDF come from the germline V gene (reference sequence). The CDR3 totals 13 residues.